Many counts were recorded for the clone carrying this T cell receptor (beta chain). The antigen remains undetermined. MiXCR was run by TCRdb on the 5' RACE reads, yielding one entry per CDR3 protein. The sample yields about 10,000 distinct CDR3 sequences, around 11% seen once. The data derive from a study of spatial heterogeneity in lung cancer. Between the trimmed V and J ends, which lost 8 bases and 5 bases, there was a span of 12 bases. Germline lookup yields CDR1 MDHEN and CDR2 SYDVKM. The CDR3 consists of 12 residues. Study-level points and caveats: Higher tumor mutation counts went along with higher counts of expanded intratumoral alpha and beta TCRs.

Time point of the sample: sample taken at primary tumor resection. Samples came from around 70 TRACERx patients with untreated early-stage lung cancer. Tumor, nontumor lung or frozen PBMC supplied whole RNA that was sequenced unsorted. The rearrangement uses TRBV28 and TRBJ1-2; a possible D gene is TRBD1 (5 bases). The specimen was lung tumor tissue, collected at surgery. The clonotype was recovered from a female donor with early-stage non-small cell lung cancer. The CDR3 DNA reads TGTGCCAGCGCCACGCAGGGTTATGGCTACACCTTC. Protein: CASATQGYGYTF.